These T cell receptor beta chains were read from a single sample in a study of shared clonotypes between healthy human individuals. Method: immunoSEQ multiplex PCR; TCRdb's copy keeps in-frame clones and lacks some. The profile covers about 460,000 clones, with more than 70% appearing a single time and about 12% taken by the ten largest. The sequenced sample was PBMCs. These receptors all stem from a middle-aged woman in good health. Some clones in this sample may be carry-over from other donors' samples. Both conserved end residues are part of each CDR3. A D gene is named only where the DNA matches it firmly. Some rows have no size entry. The others give once, few or many, or a class for an expanded clone.

V: TRBV7-8
J: TRBJ1-2
size: .
D: .
DNA: TGTGCCAGCAGCCCCTTCGTGGGGCCCTCTTCTTATGGCTACACCTTC
CDR3: CASSPFVGPSSYGYTF

V: TRBV7-2
J: TRBJ1-5
size: many
D: .
DNA: TGTGCCAGCAGCTTAGGGGTCAGGGAAAATCAGCCCCAGCATTTT
CDR3: CASSLGVRENQPQHF

V: TRBV4-3
J: TRBJ2-1
size: .
D: .
DNA: TGCGCCAGCAGCCAAGATTGGGGACTCTACAATGAGCAGTTCTTC
CDR3: CASSQDWGLYNEQFF

V: TRBV29-1
J: TRBJ2-5
size: .
D: TRBD1
DNA: TGCAGCGTTGCAGCAGGGGGCGAAGAGACCCAGTACTTC
CDR3: CSVAAGGEETQYF

V: TRBV14
J: TRBJ2-3
size: .
D: TRBD2
DNA: TGTGCCAGCAGCCAGGGGATAGCGGGAGGTGCAGATACGCAGTATTTT
CDR3: CASSQGIAGGADTQYF

V: TRBV29-1
J: TRBJ1-5
size: .
D: .
DNA: TGCAGCGTTGCTCGGGGGCGCAATCAGCCCCAGCATTTT
CDR3: CSVARGRNQPQHF

V: TRBV7-2
J: TRBJ2-7
size: .
D: .
DNA: TGTGCGTGTAGAGCGGCCTCCTACGAGCAGTACTTC
CDR3: CACRAASYEQYF

V: TRBV28
J: TRBJ1-1
size: .
D: .
DNA: TGTGCCAGCAGTCTCCGCACGCGGAGGGGCACTGAAGCTTTCTTT
CDR3: CASSLRTRRGTEAFF

V: TRBV29-1
J: TRBJ2-5
size: .
D: .
DNA: TGCAGCGTTGAAGATCAGGCAAATACTCCCCAGTACTTC
CDR3: CSVEDQANTPQYF

V: TRBV28
J: TRBJ2-3
size: .
D: TRBD2
DNA: TGTGCCAGCAGGGAGCGGGGGAGAGATACGCAGTATTTT
CDR3: CASRERGRDTQYF

V: TRBV18
J: TRBJ1-1
size: many
D: .
DNA: TGTGCCAGCTCACCGGCAGAAACTGAAGCTTTCTTT
CDR3: CASSPAETEAFF

V: TRBV18
J: TRBJ1-5
size: .
D: TRBD1
DNA: TGTGCCAGCTCACGGACAGGGATCGAGAGCCAGCCCCAGCATTTT
CDR3: CASSRTGIESQPQHF

V: TRBV15
J: TRBJ2-2
size: .
D: .
DNA: TGTGCCACCAGCACGGGACTGGCCGGCACCGGGGAGCTGTTTTTT
CDR3: CATSTGLAGTGELFF

V: TRBV28
J: TRBJ1-2
size: .
D: .
DNA: TGTGCTAGCAGTATATACTTGGGGCGACAGACGAAAGGCTACACCTTC
CDR3: CASSIYLGRQTKGYTF

V: TRBV5-6
J: TRBJ1-5
size: .
D: .
DNA: TGTGCCAGCAGCTTTTGGAGAATTGGTAATCAGCCCCAGCATTTT
CDR3: CASSFWRIGNQPQHF

V: TRBV2
J: TRBJ2-5
size: .
D: .
DNA: TGTGCCAGCAGACAGGACCACAAGCAGTACTTC
CDR3: CASRQDHKQYF

V: TRBV18
J: TRBJ2-7
size: few
D: TRBD2
DNA: TGTGCCAGCTCATCCGGGACTAGCGGCTACGAGCAGTACTTC
CDR3: CASSSGTSGYEQYF

V: TRBV6-4
J: TRBJ1-2
size: .
D: .
DNA: TGTGCCAGCACCCCGACAGACTATGCTAACTATGGCTACACCTTC
CDR3: CASTPTDYANYGYTF

V: TRBV7-9
J: TRBJ2-7
size: once
D: .
DNA: TGTGCCAGCAGCACCCCCCTTTTTGGGATAGGCGAGCAGTACTTC
CDR3: CASSTPLFGIGEQYF

V: TRBV30
J: TRBJ2-1
size: once
D: .
DNA: TGTGCCTGGAGTGTAGGCCATGGCTCTGAGCAGTTCTTC
CDR3: CAWSVGHGSEQFF

V: TRBV5-1
J: TRBJ1-4
size: few
D: TRBD1
DNA: TGCGCCAGCAGCCCGGACAGGGGGAATCCTAATGAAAAACTGTTTTTT
CDR3: CASSPDRGNPNEKLFF

V: TRBV2
J: TRBJ2-7
size: .
D: TRBD2
DNA: TGTGCCAGCAGTGCGAGGGTAGCGGGAGTGCCCCATAACTTC
CDR3: CASSARVAGVPHNF

V: TRBV5-1
J: TRBJ2-7
size: .
D: TRBD2
DNA: TGCGCCAGCAGCTCGGGAGGCAGTTCCTACGAGCAGTACTTC
CDR3: CASSSGGSSYEQYF

V: TRBV4-1
J: TRBJ2-1
size: .
D: .
DNA: TGCGCCAGCAGCCAAGAAATTGGTAGGCCTCAGTTCTTC
CDR3: CASSQEIGRPQFF

V: TRBV7-3
J: TRBJ2-2
size: once
D: TRBD1
DNA: TGTGCCAGCAGCTGGCAGGGGGCTGGAAACACCGGGGAGCTGTTTTTT
CDR3: CASSWQGAGNTGELFF

V: TRBV5-1
J: TRBJ2-6
size: .
D: TRBD1
DNA: TGCGCCAGCAGCTTGGATACTGGCAGGGGGCCCTCTGGGGCCAACGTCCTGACTTTC
CDR3: CASSLDTGRGPSGANVLTF

V: TRBV5-1
J: TRBJ2-2
size: few
D: .
DNA: TGCGCCAGCAGCCCCGGGACGAACACCGGGGAGCTGTTTTTT
CDR3: CASSPGTNTGELFF

V: TRBV10-3
J: TRBJ2-7
size: few
D: TRBD1
DNA: TGTGCCATCAGTGAGTGGGCAGGGGGCTCCTACGAGCAGTACTTC
CDR3: CAISEWAGGSYEQYF

V: TRBV7-9
J: TRBJ2-1
size: few
D: .
DNA: TGTGCCAGCAGCTTAGGACTCGCGTCGAGCAATGAGCAGTTCTTC
CDR3: CASSLGLASSNEQFF

V: TRBV6-4
J: TRBJ2-2
size: many
D: TRBD2
DNA: TGTGCCAGCAAGTCGTTAGCGGGAGACGAGACGAACACCGGGGAGCTGTTTTTT
CDR3: CASKSLAGDETNTGELFF

V: TRBV7-2
J: TRBJ2-3
size: .
D: TRBD2
DNA: TGTGCCAGCAGCTGGTGGCGGGGGTCAAGCACAGATACGCAGTATTTT
CDR3: CASSWWRGSSTDTQYF

V: TRBV5-6
J: TRBJ2-7
size: .
D: TRBD1
DNA: TGTGCCAGCAGCTCCTCCGGGACAGGCCTCTACGAGCAGTACTTC
CDR3: CASSSSGTGLYEQYF

V: TRBV7-2
J: TRBJ1-1
size: .
D: .
DNA: TGTGCCAGCAGCGGACGGGTGAACACTGAAGCTTTCTTT
CDR3: CASSGRVNTEAFF

V: TRBV15
J: TRBJ1-2
size: .
D: .
DNA: TGTGCCACCAGCAGAGATAGGGGTTATGGAGGCTACACCTTC
CDR3: CATSRDRGYGGYTF

V: TRBV27
J: TRBJ2-7
size: .
D: .
DNA: TGTGCCAGCAGTTTATCCGCTAGGTTCACAGGGTACGAGCAGTACTTC
CDR3: CASSLSARFTGYEQYF

V: TRBV18
J: TRBJ2-5
size: .
D: TRBD2
DNA: TGTGCCAGCTCACCGAATCTAGCGGGAGGCCGGGAGACCCAGTACTTC
CDR3: CASSPNLAGGRETQYF

V: TRBV5-6
J: TRBJ2-5
size: .
D: TRBD2
DNA: TGTGCCAGCAGCACCGGGAGGGCCTTGGAGACCCAGTACTTC
CDR3: CASSTGRALETQYF

V: TRBV5-6
J: TRBJ2-1
size: .
D: .
DNA: TGTGCCAGCAGCCCCGTTATGAATGAGCAGTTCTTC
CDR3: CASSPVMNEQFF

V: TRBV28
J: TRBJ1-1
size: .
D: TRBD1
DNA: TGTGCCAGCAGCAGGGGGGGACTTTTTCAGGACACTGAAGCTTTCTTT
CDR3: CASSRGGLFQDTEAFF

V: TRBV6-6
J: TRBJ2-1
size: once
D: .
DNA: TGTGCCAGCAGTCCGGCCTCCAATGAGCAGTTCTTC
CDR3: CASSPASNEQFF

V: TRBV7-3
J: TRBJ2-3
size: .
D: .
DNA: TGTGCCAGCAGCTCCGGACAGACAGATACGCAGTATTTT
CDR3: CASSSGQTDTQYF

V: TRBV18
J: TRBJ1-2
size: .
D: .
DNA: TGTGCCAGCTCACCATATACAGGGTTCCTCGGCTACACCTTC
CDR3: CASSPYTGFLGYTF

V: TRBV9
J: TRBJ1-1
size: many
D: .
DNA: TGTGCCAGCAGCCGAGCTCACATGAACACTGAAGCTTTCTTT
CDR3: CASSRAHMNTEAFF

V: TRBV9
J: TRBJ2-7
size: once
D: TRBD1
DNA: TGTGCCAGCAGCGAAACAGGGGAAATTCACTACGAGCAGTACTTC
CDR3: CASSETGEIHYEQYF

V: TRBV9
J: TRBJ1-1
size: .
D: .
DNA: TGTGCCAGCGGGAAAGGACGGCAGAACACTGAAGCTTTCTTT
CDR3: CASGKGRQNTEAFF

V: TRBV6-1
J: TRBJ1-5
size: .
D: TRBD1
DNA: TGTGCCAGCAGTGAGGGCCCCAGGGGGAATCAGCCCCAGCATTTT
CDR3: CASSEGPRGNQPQHF

V: TRBV9
J: TRBJ2-5
size: .
D: .
DNA: TGTGCCAGCAGCGTAGCCGGGGGCGGAGGAGAGACCCAGTACTTC
CDR3: CASSVAGGGGETQYF

V: TRBV28
J: TRBJ2-1
size: .
D: TRBD2
DNA: TGTGCCAGCAGGTCGACTAGCGGGGCTGGTGAGCAGTTCTTC
CDR3: CASRSTSGAGEQFF

V: TRBV21-1
J: TRBJ2-2
size: few
D: .
DNA: TGTGCCAGCAGCAAAGGGGTGGACAGAACCGGGGAGCTGTTTTTT
CDR3: CASSKGVDRTGELFF

V: TRBV7-2
J: TRBJ2-2
size: .
D: .
DNA: TGTGCCAGCAGCTCGCTAGCAACCGGGGAGCTGTTTTTT
CDR3: CASSSLATGELFF

V: TRBV11-2
J: TRBJ1-4
size: .
D: .
DNA: TGTGCCAGCAGCTTAGGTACCCTCTCGGGTGAAAAACTGTTTTTT
CDR3: CASSLGTLSGEKLFF

V: TRBV9
J: TRBJ1-2
size: .
D: .
DNA: TGTGCCAGCAGCCAAGAGGAAAGGGCCTATGGCTACACCTTC
CDR3: CASSQEERAYGYTF

V: TRBV29-1
J: TRBJ2-3
size: .
D: .
DNA: TGTAGCGCAACCCCGGGGCCAGATACGCAGTATTTT
CDR3: CSATPGPDTQYF

V: TRBV28
J: TRBJ2-5
size: .
D: .
DNA: TGTGCCAGCAGTTTCCGCGCCGGGCAGGGCTGGGAGACCCAGTACTTC
CDR3: CASSFRAGQGWETQYF

V: TRBV9
J: TRBJ1-2
size: .
D: .
DNA: TGTGCCAGCAGCGCCTCCCCCGGGGGAACTAACTATGGCTACACCTTC
CDR3: CASSASPGGTNYGYTF